A selection of T cell receptor beta chains follows, all from one sample in a study of response to subunit inactivated influenza vaccine. One entry per CDR3 protein, called by TCRdb with MiXCR from the RT-PCR reads. The data contain about 180,000 distinct CDR3 sequences, roughly 10% of them seen just once; the ten biggest clones take up about a third. The specimen was CD8+ T cells sorted from PBMCs, collected about 23 months after vaccination. Receptor source: a man between 50 and 70 years old who received an inactivated influenza vaccine. Both conserved end residues are part of each CDR3. Fields, in order: clone size, CDR3 length, J gene, D gene, V gene, CDR3 DNA, CDR3 protein. D genes are given only for firm matches. For some rows the clone size is stated as once, few or many, or as a class when expanded; others skip it.

>-|17|TRBJ2-2|-|TRBV5-1
TGCGCCAGCAGCTTCGCGCGTGGTGGGTTGAACACCGGGGAGCTGTTTTTT
CASSFARGGLNTGELFF
>few|14|TRBJ1-5|-|TRBV27
TGTGCCAGCAGTCAAACACTAAGCAATCAGCCCCAGCATTTT
CASSQTLSNQPQHF
>-|12|TRBJ2-3|-|TRBV29-1
TGCAGCGTACTGGCCTCATGGGATACGCAGTATTTT
CSVLASWDTQYF
>many|19|TRBJ2-3|-|TRBV3-2
TGTGCCAGCAGCCAAGATTGGGATGCTAGCGGAGCTTCTTCAAATACGCAGTATTTT
CASSQDWDASGASSNTQYF
>many|14|TRBJ2-4|-|TRBV20-1
TGCAGTGCTAGAGCAGAAATAGCCAAAAACATTCAGTACTTC
CSARAEIAKNIQYF
>many|13|TRBJ2-7|-|TRBV24-1
TGTGCCACCAGTGGTTCGGGAACCTACGAGCAGTACTTC
CATSGSGTYEQYF
>few|13|TRBJ1-2|-|TRBV20-1
TGCAGTGCTAGTGGTCAGGGCCTTCGTGGCTACACCTTC
CSASGQGLRGYTF
>few|13|TRBJ1-1|TRBD1|TRBV2
TGTGCCAATTCCCAGGGGGCTATCACTGAAGCTTTCTTT
CANSQGAITEAFF
>-|19|TRBJ2-6|-|TRBV7-6
TGTGCCAGCAGCGCTTATGCGGCGGACGCAAGCTCTGGGGCCAACGTCCTGACTTTC
CASSAYAADASSGANVLTF
>-|14|TRBJ1-3|-|TRBV4-1
TGCGCCAGCAGCCAAGAGCGTAAACTAGACACCATATATTTT
CASSQERKLDTIYF
>few|15|TRBJ2-7|-|TRBV15
TGTGCCACCAGCAGAGACAGGGACGGAATCTACGAGCAGTACTTC
CATSRDRDGIYEQYF
>few|12|TRBJ2-1|TRBD2|TRBV12-3/TRBV12-4
TGTGCCAGCAGGACAAGCGGGGGTGACCAGTTCTTC
CASRTSGGDQFF
>-|16|TRBJ2-6|-|TRBV27
TGTGCCAGCAGTTTATCGTTAGGTTCTGGGGCCAACGTCCTGACTTTC
CASSLSLGSGANVLTF
>many|13|TRBJ2-5|TRBD2|TRBV5-6
TGTGCCAGCAGCCAGGGACTAGCGGAGACCCAGTACTTC
CASSQGLAETQYF
>-|12|TRBJ2-7|-|TRBV7-9
TGTGCCAGCAGCTTCTCTGTCCCCGAGCAGTACTTC
CASSFSVPEQYF
>-|20|TRBJ2-3|TRBD2|TRBV4-3
TGCGCCAGCAGCCAAGATCAGGGGGGACTAGCGGGAAGAAGCACAGATACGCAGTATTTT
CASSQDQGGLAGRSTDTQYF